This T cell receptor beta chain was captured by sequencing in a study of blood T cell repertoires in COVID-19. In the study overall: The analysed material was cDNA or gDNA that came from T cells, B-cell-depleted T cells, or PBMCs.

CDR1 and CDR2 (germline): WSHSY, SAAADI. CDR3 length: 15 residues. Trimming at V came to 6 bases and at J to 1 base, leaving 4 bases not matched to a gene. Per the original methods: Amplification with reference gene primers provided the estimates of nucleated cell counts. Some clones are missing from TCRdb's copy, which holds only in-frame ones; the method was immunoSEQ multiplex PCR. Clonal size and the V and J genes are those of that table, whereas D and trimming came from the DNA. Altogether 160,000 or so clones are present, about four fifths being singletons, with the ten largest covering about 11%.

This sequence was found in a man aged 55 to 70 with active or convalescent COVID-19. The rearrangement links TRBV10-2 to TRBJ2-1, with TRBD2 matching over 9 bases. The sequenced sample consisted of peripheral blood. CDR3 nucleotides: TGCGCCAGCAGGGAAGCGGGAGGATCCTACAATGAGCAGTTCTTC. Amino acids: CASREAGGSYNEQFF.